This is a list of T cell receptor beta chains from one sample in a study of cytomegalovirus exposure and HLA in healthy donors. Sequenced by immunoSEQ multiplex PCR; TCRdb stores in-frame clones only, minus some. The sample consists of 130,000 to 150,000 clones, about 80% of them appearing once. Sequencing used PBMCs. The receptors were gathered from a man between 40 and 49 years old in good health and CMV-seropositive. CDR3s include the opening cysteine and the closing phenylalanine or tryptophan. The D gene is left open where the match is weak. Expanded clones are given a class, and other clones once, few, many or no size at all.

>TRBV2|TRBJ2-7|TRBD2|-
TGTGCCAGCAGTGACGCGGGGGGGGCCTACGAGCAGTACTTC
CASSDAGGAYEQYF
>TRBV5-1|TRBJ2-1|-|-
TGCGCCAGCAGCTCTAGGTCCGACAATGAGCAGTTCTTC
CASSSRSDNEQFF
>TRBV30|TRBJ2-3|-|-
TGTGCCTGGAGTGACCGGACTCGAAGAGATACGCAGTATTTT
CAWSDRTRRDTQYF
>TRBV10-3|TRBJ2-7|-|once
TGTGCCATCAGTGAATTCGGGACACCGTACTTC
CAISEFGTPYF
>TRBV7-2|TRBJ1-5|-|-
TGTGCCAGCAGCACAAGGGGAAATCAGCCCCAGCATTTT
CASSTRGNQPQHF
>TRBV19|TRBJ2-1|TRBD1|-
TGTGCCAGTAGTGATAAGGCAGGGGGCAATGAGCAGTTCTTC
CASSDKAGGNEQFF
>TRBV2|TRBJ1-2|-|-
TGTGCCAGCCCCGAACAGAGGGTTGGTGGCTACACCTTC
CASPEQRVGGYTF
>TRBV30|TRBJ1-1|-|-
TGTGCCTGGAGTCGAGGGTCACTCACTGAAGCTTTCTTT
CAWSRGSLTEAFF
>TRBV19|TRBJ1-1|TRBD1|once
TGTGCCAGTAGTCCACAGGGGCGTATGAACACTGAAGCTTTCTTT
CASSPQGRMNTEAFF
>TRBV2|TRBJ1-2|TRBD1|-
TGTGCCAGCAGTAGGACCGGGACAGGGGCCTATGGCTACACCTTC
CASSRTGTGAYGYTF
>TRBV30|TRBJ1-4|TRBD1|-
TGTGCCTGGAGTCGGGACAGCCAAAAACTGTTTTTT
CAWSRDSQKLFF
>TRBV5-4|TRBJ2-1|TRBD1|-
TGTGCCAGCAGCCCTATCGGACAGGGGTTCTACAATGAGCAGTTCTTC
CASSPIGQGFYNEQFF
>TRBV5-6|TRBJ2-4|TRBD2|-
TGTGCCAGCAGCAGCAGGCTTAAGGGACTAGCGGGAGAAAACATTCAGTACTTC
CASSSRLKGLAGENIQYF
>TRBV15|TRBJ1-1|-|-
TGTGCCACCAGCAGAGATTGGACTGAGAACACTGAAGCTTTCTTT
CATSRDWTENTEAFF
>TRBV11-2|TRBJ2-5|-|-
TGTGCCAGCAGCTTAGTACCGGGGGTAGAGACCCAGTACTTC
CASSLVPGVETQYF
>TRBV19|TRBJ2-3|-|-
TGTGCCAGTAGTATAGGTAAAGGGAGAAAAGATACGCAGTATTTT
CASSIGKGRKDTQYF
>TRBV6-6|TRBJ2-1|-|-
TGTGCCAGCAGTTACTCGAGGGTGTACAATGAGCAGTTCTTC
CASSYSRVYNEQFF
>TRBV5-8|TRBJ2-7|TRBD2|-
TGTGCCAGCAGATTACGGGGGGGGACCTACGAGCAGTACTTC
CASRLRGGTYEQYF
>TRBV12-1|TRBJ1-5|-|-
TGTGCCAGCAACCAGGAAAAACAGCCCCAGCATTTT
CASNQEKQPQHF
>TRBV30|TRBJ2-5|TRBD1|-
TGTGCCTGGAGACAGGGGTTCCTCGGGACCCAGTACTTC
CAWRQGFLGTQYF
>TRBV4-3|TRBJ1-2|-|-
TGCGCCAGCAGCCAAGATAGGGGCAGGGCGGTCTATGGCTACACCTTC
CASSQDRGRAVYGYTF
>TRBV6-6|TRBJ1-2|-|few
TGTGCCAGCAGGCGAGGAATTTATGGCTACACCTTC
CASRRGIYGYTF
>TRBV5-6|TRBJ1-6|-|-
TGCGCCAGCAGCTTCATGTCGAGGGCGGCCGTTGAACCCCTCCACTTT
CASSFMSRAAVEPLHF
>TRBV6-4|TRBJ1-2|TRBD1|-
TGTGCCAGCAGCGCGGGACAGAACTATGGCTACACCTTC
CASSAGQNYGYTF
>TRBV30|TRBJ1-3|-|-
TGTGCCTGGAGTAGTGTCAGACTGCTCTCTGGAAACACCATATATTTT
CAWSSVRLLSGNTIYF
>TRBV6-5|TRBJ2-6|-|once
TGTGCCAGCAGTTACGCGGGGAACTCTGGGGCCAACGTCCTGACTTTC
CASSYAGNSGANVLTF
>TRBV19|TRBJ1-4|-|-
TGTGCCAGTAGTATTGGACCAGGGCCCGAAAAACTGTTTTTT
CASSIGPGPEKLFF
>TRBV5-1|TRBJ2-3|TRBD2|-
TGCGCCAGCAGCGTCACCGGGACTAGCGTCCCGACTAGCACAGATACGCAGTATTTT
CASSVTGTSVPTSTDTQYF
>TRBV6-1|TRBJ1-2|-|few
TGTGCCAGCAGTGAAGCGTCATTGACTTTCTATGGCTACACCTTC
CASSEASLTFYGYTF
>TRBV30|TRBJ1-1|TRBD1|-
TGTGCCTGGAGTTCCTTAGGACAGGCGAACACTGAAGCTTTCTTT
CAWSSLGQANTEAFF
>TRBV19|TRBJ1-5|TRBD1|-
TGTGCCAGTAGTACACAGGGGGGACAGCCCCAGCATTTT
CASSTQGGQPQHF
>TRBV14|TRBJ2-7|TRBD2|-
TGTGCCAGCAGCCTCGGGACTAGCGGTACCTACGAGCAGTACTTC
CASSLGTSGTYEQYF
>TRBV7-9|TRBJ1-1|TRBD1|-
TGTGCCAGCAGCTTAGCACTGACAGGGCCTAACCAGAACACTGAAGCTTTCTTT
CASSLALTGPNQNTEAFF
>TRBV29-1|TRBJ2-7|TRBD1|many
TGCAGCGTTGCCGGGACAGGGACTTCCTACGAGCAGTACTTC
CSVAGTGTSYEQYF
>TRBV21-1|TRBJ2-7|-|-
TGTGCCAGCAGCGCCGACAGCCAACACTCCTACGAGCAGTACTTC
CASSADSQHSYEQYF
>TRBV7-2|TRBJ1-2|-|-
TGTGCCAGCAGTAGGTCGCGGGCAAACTATGGCTACACCTTC
CASSRSRANYGYTF
>TRBV5-4|TRBJ2-1|TRBD1|once
TGTGCCAGCAGCCTGGACAGGGTCTCCTACAATGAGCAGTTCTTC
CASSLDRVSYNEQFF
>TRBV19|TRBJ1-5|-|-
TGTGCCAGTAGTATAGCACAGGGTGGTCAGCCCCAGCATTTT
CASSIAQGGQPQHF
>TRBV7-9|TRBJ1-1|-|few
TGTTCCAGCAGCTTAGAACACAAGAACACTGAAGCTTTCTTT
CSSSLEHKNTEAFF
>TRBV30|TRBJ2-7|-|once
TGTGCCTGGAGTGCCCCCAGGGTGGCCGAGCAGTACTTC
CAWSAPRVAEQYF
>TRBV30|TRBJ2-5|-|-
TGTGCCTGGACACGGGGTCCTGAGACCCAGTACTTC
CAWTRGPETQYF
>TRBV2|TRBJ2-2|-|-
TGTGCCAGCAGTGACAGGGTGAACACCGGGGAGCTGTTTTTT
CASSDRVNTGELFF
>TRBV27|TRBJ1-5|-|-
TGTGCCAGCAGTTTAAGGAAAGGGGATCAGCCCCAGCATTTT
CASSLRKGDQPQHF
>TRBV19|TRBJ1-2|-|-
TGTGCCAGTAGTGAAAAGCACTCCCACTACTATGGCTACACCTTC
CASSEKHSHYYGYTF
>TRBV7-9|TRBJ1-2|TRBD1|-
TGTGCCAGCAGCTCAACAGGGGTAGATGGCTACACCTTC
CASSSTGVDGYTF
>TRBV7-9|TRBJ2-5|TRBD1|once
TGTGCCAGCAGCCCCCGGACAGGGGGACAAGAGACCCAGTACTTC
CASSPRTGGQETQYF
>TRBV7-9|TRBJ2-1|TRBD1|-
TGTGCCAGCAGCCCTCGGACAGGGTCGTACAATGAGCAGTTCTTC
CASSPRTGSYNEQFF
>TRBV7-9|TRBJ2-1|TRBD2|few
TGTGCCAGCAGTCCGACTAGCGGGGGGTACAATGAGCAGTTCTTC
CASSPTSGGYNEQFF
>TRBV27|TRBJ1-1|-|-
TGTGCCAGCACCCGACACTTGAACACTGAAGCTTTCTTT
CASTRHLNTEAFF